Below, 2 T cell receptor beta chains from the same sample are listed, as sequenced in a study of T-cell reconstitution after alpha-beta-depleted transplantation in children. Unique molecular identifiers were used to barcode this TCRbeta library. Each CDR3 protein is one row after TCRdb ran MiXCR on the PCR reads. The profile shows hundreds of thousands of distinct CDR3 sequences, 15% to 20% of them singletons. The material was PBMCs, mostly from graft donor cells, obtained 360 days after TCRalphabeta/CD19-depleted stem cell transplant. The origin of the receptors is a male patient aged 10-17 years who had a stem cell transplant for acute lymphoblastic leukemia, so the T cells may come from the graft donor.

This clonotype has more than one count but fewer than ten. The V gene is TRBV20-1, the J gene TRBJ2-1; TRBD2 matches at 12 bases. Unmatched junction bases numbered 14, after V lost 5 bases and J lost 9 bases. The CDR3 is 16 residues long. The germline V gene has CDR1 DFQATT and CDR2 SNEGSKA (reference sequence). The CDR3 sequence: CSAHPWASGRASEQFF. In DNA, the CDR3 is TGCAGTGCTCACCCTTGGGCTAGCGGGAGGGCCAGTGAGCAGTTCTTC.

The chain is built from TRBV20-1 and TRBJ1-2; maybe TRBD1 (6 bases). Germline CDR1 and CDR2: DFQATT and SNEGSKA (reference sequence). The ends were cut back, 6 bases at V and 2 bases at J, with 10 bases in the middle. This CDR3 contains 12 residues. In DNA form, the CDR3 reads TGCAGTGCGCATGACAGGAACTATGGCTACACCTTC. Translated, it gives CSAHDRNYGYTF.